This TCR beta chain emerged from a study of T cells after yellow fever vaccination. This clonotype was recorded many times. TCRdb called the 5' RACE reads again in MiXCR, with one record for every CDR3 protein. Here the sample spans under 350,000 distinct CDR3 sequences, 4.1% being singletons. Trimming cost V 5 bases and J 0 bases, with 9 bases left between them. CDR3 length: 14 amino acids. The germline V gene encodes CDR1 SSHAT and CDR2 FNYEAQ (reference sequence). Specimen: PBMCs, collected 5 days after the yellow fever booster vaccination. The receptor's source is a man aged 18-30 years who received the YFV17D yellow fever vaccine. The rearrangement uses TRBV7-7 and TRBJ2-3; D gene uncertain. CDR3 bases: TGTGCCAGCAGCCCGACTGGCAGCACAGATACGCAGTATTTT. It encodes CASSPTGSTDTQYF.